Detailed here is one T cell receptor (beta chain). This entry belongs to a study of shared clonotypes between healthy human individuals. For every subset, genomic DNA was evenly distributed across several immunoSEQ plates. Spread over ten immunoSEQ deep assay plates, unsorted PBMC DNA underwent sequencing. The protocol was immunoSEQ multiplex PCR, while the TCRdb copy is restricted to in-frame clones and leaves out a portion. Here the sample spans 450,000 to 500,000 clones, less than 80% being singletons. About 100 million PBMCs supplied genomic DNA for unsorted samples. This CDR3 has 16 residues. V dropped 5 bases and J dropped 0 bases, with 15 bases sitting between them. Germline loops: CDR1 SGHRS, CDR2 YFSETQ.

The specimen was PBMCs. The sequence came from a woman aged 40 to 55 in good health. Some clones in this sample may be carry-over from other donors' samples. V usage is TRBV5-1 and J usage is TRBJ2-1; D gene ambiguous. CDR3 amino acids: CASSPEPGLSYNEQFF. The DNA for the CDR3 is TGCGCCAGCAGTCCGGAGCCGGGCCTCTCCTACAATGAGCAGTTCTTC.